The sequence of this TCR delta chain was determined in a study of gamma-delta T cells after stem cell transplantation. TCRdb re-called the RT-PCR reads with CATT. The sample consists of roughly 1,500 delta-chain clones, roughly 12% of them appearing once. Worth noting for this clone: A far larger clone is one base from this, pointing to a likely read error.

CDR3 length equals 22 residues. Germline CDR1 is GEAIGNYY and CDR2 is EKD. The chain joins TRDV2 to TRDJ1, with 12 bases that match TRDD3. The specimen sequenced was gamma-delta T cells. The receptor's source is a human donor. It is not recorded whose cells these are; they may come from a transplant donor. DNA of the CDR3: TGTGCCTGTGACACCGTCTCCTACAGTGGTTTCGGTACTGGGGGATACTGGGATAACCTCATCTTT. Protein product: CACDTVSYSGFGTGGYWDNLIF.